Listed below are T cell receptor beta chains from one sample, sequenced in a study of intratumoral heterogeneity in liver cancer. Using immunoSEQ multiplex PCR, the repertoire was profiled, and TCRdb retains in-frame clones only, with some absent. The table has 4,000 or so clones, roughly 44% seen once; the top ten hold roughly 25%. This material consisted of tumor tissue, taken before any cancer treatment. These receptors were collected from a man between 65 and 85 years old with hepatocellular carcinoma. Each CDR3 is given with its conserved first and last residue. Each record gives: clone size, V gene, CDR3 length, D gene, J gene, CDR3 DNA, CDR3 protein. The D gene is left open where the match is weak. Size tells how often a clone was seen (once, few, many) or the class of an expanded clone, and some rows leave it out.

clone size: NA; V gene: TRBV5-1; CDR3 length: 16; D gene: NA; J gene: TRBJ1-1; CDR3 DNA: TGCGCCAGCACCCTGGGGGGCGCATCAGGGGCGACTGAAGCTTTCTTT; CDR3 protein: CASTLGGASGATEAFF
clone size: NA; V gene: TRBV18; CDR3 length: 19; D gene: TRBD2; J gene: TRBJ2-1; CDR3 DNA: TGTGCCAGCTCACCGCGACTAGCGGGGGCCCAGTCCGCATACAATGAGCAGTTCTTC; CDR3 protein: CASSPRLAGAQSAYNEQFF
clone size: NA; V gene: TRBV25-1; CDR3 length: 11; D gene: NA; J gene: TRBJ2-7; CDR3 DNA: TGTGCCTCGTCCGCCTACTACGAGCAGTACTTC; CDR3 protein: CASSAYYEQYF
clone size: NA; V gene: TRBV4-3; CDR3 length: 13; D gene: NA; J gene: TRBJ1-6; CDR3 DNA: NA; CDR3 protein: CASSQAWGQGINF
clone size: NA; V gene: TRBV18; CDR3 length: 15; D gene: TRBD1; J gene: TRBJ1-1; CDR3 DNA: TGTGCCAGCTCACCACGGACAGGAGGGAACACTGAAGCTTTCTTT; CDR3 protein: CASSPRTGGNTEAFF
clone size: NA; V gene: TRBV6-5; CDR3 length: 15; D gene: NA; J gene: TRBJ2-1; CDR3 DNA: TGTGCCAGCAGTTACGAGCAGCTTAGCTACAATGAGCAGTTCTTC; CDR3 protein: CASSYEQLSYNEQFF
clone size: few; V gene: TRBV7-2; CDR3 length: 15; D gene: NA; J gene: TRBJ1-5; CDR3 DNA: TGTGCCAGCAGCGGGCCTGGACAGATGAATCAGCCCCAGCATTTT; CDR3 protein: CASSGPGQMNQPQHF
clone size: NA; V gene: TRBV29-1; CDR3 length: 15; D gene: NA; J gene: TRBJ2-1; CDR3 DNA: TGCAGCGTCCCCGTGGGACCCTACTCCTACAATGAGCAGTTCTTC; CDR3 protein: CSVPVGPYSYNEQFF
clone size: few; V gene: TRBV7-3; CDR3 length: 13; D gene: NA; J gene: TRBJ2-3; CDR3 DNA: TGTGCCAGCCGTCCGGCCTACACAGATACGCAGTATTTT; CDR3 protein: CASRPAYTDTQYF
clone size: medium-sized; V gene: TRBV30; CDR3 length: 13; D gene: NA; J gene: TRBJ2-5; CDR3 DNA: TGTGCCTGGAGTACCGGGACAAAAGAGACCCAGTACTTC; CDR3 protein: CAWSTGTKETQYF
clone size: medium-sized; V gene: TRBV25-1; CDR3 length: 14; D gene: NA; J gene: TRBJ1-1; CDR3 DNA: TGTGCCAGCAGTGATTCAGGGGTGAACACTGAAGCTTTCTTT; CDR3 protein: CASSDSGVNTEAFF
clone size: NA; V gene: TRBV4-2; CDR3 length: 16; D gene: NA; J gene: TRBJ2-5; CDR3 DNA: TGTGCCAGCAGCCAAGATCCAGGGACGGAGTGGGAGACCCAGTACTTC; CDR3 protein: CASSQDPGTEWETQYF
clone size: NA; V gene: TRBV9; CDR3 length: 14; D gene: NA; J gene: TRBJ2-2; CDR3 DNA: TGTGCCAGCAGCGTAGAGTGGGGCACCGGGGAGCTGTTTTTT; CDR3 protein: CASSVEWGTGELFF
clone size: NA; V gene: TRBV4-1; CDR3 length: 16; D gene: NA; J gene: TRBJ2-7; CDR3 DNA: TGCGCCAGCAGCCAAGATTTCGGCAGGGGACCGGGCGAGCAGTACTTC; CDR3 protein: CASSQDFGRGPGEQYF
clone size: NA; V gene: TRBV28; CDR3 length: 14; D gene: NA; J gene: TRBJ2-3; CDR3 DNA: TGTGCCAGCAGTTATCCAGCCCCCGGGGGAACGCAGTATTTT; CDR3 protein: CASSYPAPGGTQYF
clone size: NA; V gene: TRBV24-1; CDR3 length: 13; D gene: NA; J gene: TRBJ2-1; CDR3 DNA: TGTGCCACCAGCGCGAACCCCTACAATGAGCAGTTCTTC; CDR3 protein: CATSANPYNEQFF
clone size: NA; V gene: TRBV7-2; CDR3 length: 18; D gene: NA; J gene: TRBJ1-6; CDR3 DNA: TGTGCCAGCAGCTTAGCGCTGCCGGGGAGCTCGGGCAATTCACCCCTCCACTTT; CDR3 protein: CASSLALPGSSGNSPLHF
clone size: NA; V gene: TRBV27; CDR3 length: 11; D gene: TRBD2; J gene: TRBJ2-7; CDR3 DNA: TGTGCCAGCGGTCGGGGGGACGAGCAGTACTTC; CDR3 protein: CASGRGDEQYF
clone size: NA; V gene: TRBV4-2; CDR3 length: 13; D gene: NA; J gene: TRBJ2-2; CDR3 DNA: TGTGCCAGCAGCCAAGACAGCACCGGGGAGCTGTTTTTT; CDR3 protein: CASSQDSTGELFF
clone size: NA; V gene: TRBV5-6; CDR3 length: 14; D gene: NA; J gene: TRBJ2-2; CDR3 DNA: TGTGCCAGCAGCTACCAGAAGAACACCGGGGAGCTGTTTTTT; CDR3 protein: CASSYQKNTGELFF
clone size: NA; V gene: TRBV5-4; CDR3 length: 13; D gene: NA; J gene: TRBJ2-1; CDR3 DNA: TGTGCCAGCAGCTTGGAAGCCTACAATGAGCAGTTCTTC; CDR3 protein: CASSLEAYNEQFF
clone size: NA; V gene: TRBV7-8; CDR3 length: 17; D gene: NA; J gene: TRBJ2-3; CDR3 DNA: TGTGCCAGCAGCTACAGGTTCCTCAGGAGGGACCCAGATACGCAGTATTTT; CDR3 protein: CASSYRFLRRDPDTQYF
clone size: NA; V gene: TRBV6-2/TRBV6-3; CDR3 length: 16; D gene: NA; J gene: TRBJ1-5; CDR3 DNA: TGTGCCAGCAGTTCGAACCCGGGACTTATATTTCAGCCCCAGCATTTT; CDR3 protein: CASSSNPGLIFQPQHF
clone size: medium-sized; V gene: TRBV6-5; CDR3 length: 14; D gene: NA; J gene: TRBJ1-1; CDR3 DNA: TGTGCCAGCAGAAAAGGGGTGGAGGCCACTGAAGCTTTCTTT; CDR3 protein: CASRKGVEATEAFF
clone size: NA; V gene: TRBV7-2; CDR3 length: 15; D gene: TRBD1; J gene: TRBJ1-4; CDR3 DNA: TGTGCCAGCAGCTTTGCCGGGACAGGGAATGAAAAACTGTTTTTT; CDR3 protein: CASSFAGTGNEKLFF
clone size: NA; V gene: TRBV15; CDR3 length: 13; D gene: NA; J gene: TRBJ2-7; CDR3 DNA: TGTGCCACCAGCAGACCCTCATTCCCCGAGCAGTACTTC; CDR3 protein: CATSRPSFPEQYF
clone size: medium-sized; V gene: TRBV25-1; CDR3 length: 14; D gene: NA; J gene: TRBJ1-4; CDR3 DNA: TGTGCCAGCAGTGGGACAGCCCCAGGGGAAAAACTGTTTTTT; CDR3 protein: CASSGTAPGEKLFF
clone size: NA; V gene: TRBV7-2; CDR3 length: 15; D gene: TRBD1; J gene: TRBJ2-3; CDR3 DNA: TGTGCCAGCAGCTTAGCAGGGGGCGCAACAGATACGCAGTATTTT; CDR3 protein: CASSLAGGATDTQYF
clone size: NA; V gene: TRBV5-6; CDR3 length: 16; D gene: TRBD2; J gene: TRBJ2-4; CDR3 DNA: TGTGCCAGCAGCTCACTAGCGGGGGGGTTCAGAAACATTCAGTACTTC; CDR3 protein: CASSSLAGGFRNIQYF
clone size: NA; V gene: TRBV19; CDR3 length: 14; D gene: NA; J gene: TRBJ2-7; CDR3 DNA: TGTGCCAGTAGTGTGCGGGTAGGGTCCTACGAGCAGTACTTC; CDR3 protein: CASSVRVGSYEQYF
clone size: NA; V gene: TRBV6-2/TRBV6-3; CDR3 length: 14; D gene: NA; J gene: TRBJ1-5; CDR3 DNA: TGTGCCAGCAGTTACGTCTATAGCAATCAGCCCCAGCATTTT; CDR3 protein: CASSYVYSNQPQHF
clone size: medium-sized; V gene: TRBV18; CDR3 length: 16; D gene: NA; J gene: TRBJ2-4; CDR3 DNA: TGTGCCAGCTCCACTCCCCCCCTGATAGCCAAAAACATTCAGTACTTC; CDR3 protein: CASSTPPLIAKNIQYF
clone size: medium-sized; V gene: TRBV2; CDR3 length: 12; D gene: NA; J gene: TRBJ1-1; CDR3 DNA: TGTGCCACCGTCAGGGTGACCACTGAAGCTTTCTTT; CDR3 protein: CATVRVTTEAFF
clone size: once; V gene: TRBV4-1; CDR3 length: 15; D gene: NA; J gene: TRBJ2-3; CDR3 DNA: TGCGCCAGCAGCCCCCCCGGGACTAGCACAGATACGCAGTATTTT; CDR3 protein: CASSPPGTSTDTQYF
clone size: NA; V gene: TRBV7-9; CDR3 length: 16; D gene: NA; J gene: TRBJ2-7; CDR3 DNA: TGTGCCAGCAGCGCCCCCGGTATTGCGAGCTCCTACGAGCAGTACTTC; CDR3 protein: CASSAPGIASSYEQYF
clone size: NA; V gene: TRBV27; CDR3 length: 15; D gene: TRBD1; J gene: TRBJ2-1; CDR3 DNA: TGTGCCAGCAGTCCTAGCCGGGACAGGTATAGTGAGCAGTTCTTC; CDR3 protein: CASSPSRDRYSEQFF
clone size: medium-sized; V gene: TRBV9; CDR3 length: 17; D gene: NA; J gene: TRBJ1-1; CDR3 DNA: TGTGCCAGCAGCCCGAAGGACTCGGGAATCATGAACACTGAAGCTTTCTTT; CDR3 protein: CASSPKDSGIMNTEAFF
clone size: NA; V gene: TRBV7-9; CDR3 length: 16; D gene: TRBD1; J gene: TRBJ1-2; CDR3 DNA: TGTGCCAGCAGCTTAGAGCTCACAGGGGTGGACTATGGCTACACCTTC; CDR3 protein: CASSLELTGVDYGYTF
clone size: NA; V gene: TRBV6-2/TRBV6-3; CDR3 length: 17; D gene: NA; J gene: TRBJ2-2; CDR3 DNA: TGTGCCAGCAGCTCGGACGTTGGCGGGGCTCACACCGGGGAGCTGTTTTTT; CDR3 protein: CASSSDVGGAHTGELFF
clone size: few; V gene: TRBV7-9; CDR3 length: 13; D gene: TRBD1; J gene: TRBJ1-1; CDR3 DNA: TGTGCCAGCAGCTGGTGGACAGGGTATGAAGCTTTCTTT; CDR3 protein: CASSWWTGYEAFF
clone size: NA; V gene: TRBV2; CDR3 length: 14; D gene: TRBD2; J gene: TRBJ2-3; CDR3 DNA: TGTGCCAGCAGTGTATTCGGGGGGGTAGATACGCAGTATTTT; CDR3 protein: CASSVFGGVDTQYF
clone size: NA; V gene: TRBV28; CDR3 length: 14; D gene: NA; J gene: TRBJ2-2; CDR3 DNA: TGTGCCAGCAGTTTACCAGGGCGTTCCGGGGAGCTGTTTTTT; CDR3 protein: CASSLPGRSGELFF
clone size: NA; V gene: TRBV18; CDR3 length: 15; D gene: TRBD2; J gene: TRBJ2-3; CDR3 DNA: TGTGCCAGCTCACCCCGGCGGGGGACCACAGATACGCAGTATTTT; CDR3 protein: CASSPRRGTTDTQYF
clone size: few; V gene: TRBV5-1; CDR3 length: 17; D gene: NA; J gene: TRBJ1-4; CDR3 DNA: TGCGCCAGCAGCTTGGGCTTTCAGGGCGCAACTAATGAAAAACTGTTTTTT; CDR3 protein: CASSLGFQGATNEKLFF